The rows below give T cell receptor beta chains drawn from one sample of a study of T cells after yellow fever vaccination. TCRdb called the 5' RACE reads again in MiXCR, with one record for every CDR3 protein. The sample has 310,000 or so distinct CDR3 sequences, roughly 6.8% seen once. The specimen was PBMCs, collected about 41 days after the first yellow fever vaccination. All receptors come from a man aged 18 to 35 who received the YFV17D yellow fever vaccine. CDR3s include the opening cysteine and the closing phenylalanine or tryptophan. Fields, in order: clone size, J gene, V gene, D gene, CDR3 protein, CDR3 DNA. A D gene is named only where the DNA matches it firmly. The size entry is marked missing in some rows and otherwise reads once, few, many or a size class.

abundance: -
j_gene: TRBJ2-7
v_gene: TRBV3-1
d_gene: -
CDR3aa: CASSQEVARGYEQYF
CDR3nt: TGTGCCAGCAGCCAAGAAGTCGCAAGGGGGTACGAGCAGTACTTC

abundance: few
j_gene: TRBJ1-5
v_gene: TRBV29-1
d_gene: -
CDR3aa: CSAWTVNQPQHF
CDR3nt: TGCAGCGCCTGGACAGTTAATCAGCCCCAGCATTTT

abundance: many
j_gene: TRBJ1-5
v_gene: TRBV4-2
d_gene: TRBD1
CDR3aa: CASSQQGASNQPQHF
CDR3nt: TGTGCCAGCAGCCAACAGGGGGCTAGCAATCAGCCCCAGCATTTT

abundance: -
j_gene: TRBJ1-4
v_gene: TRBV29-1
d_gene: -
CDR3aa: CSVVRGQTEKLFF
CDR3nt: TGCAGCGTCGTCAGGGGTCAAACTGAAAAACTGTTTTTT

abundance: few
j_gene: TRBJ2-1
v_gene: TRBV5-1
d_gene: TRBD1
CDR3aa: CASSTGQGAYNEQFF
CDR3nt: TGCGCCAGCAGCACGGGACAGGGGGCTTACAATGAGCAGTTCTTC

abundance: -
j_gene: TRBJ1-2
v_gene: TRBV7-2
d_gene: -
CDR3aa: CASSFYRAGYGYTF
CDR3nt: TGTGCCAGCAGCTTTTACAGGGCGGGCTATGGCTACACCTTC

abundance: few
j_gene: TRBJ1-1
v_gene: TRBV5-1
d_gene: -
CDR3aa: CASSPAAYTEAFF
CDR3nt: TGCGCCAGCAGCCCGGCGGCTTACACTGAAGCTTTCTTT

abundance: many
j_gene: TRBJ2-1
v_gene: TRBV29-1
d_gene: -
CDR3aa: CSVGSGDNEQFF
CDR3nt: TGCAGCGTTGGGTCTGGAGACAATGAGCAGTTCTTC

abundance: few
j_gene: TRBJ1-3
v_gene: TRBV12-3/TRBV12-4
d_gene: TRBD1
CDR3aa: CASSRRTQGSSGNTIYF
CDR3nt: TGTGCCAGCAGTCGGAGAACACAGGGGAGCTCTGGAAACACCATATATTTT

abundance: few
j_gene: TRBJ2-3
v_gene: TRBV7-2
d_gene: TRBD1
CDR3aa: CASSLDQGASTDTQYF
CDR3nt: TGTGCCAGCAGCTTAGACCAGGGGGCAAGTACAGATACGCAGTATTTT

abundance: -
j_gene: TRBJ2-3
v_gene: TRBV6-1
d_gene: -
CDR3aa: CASWTPRTDTQYF
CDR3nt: TGTGCCAGCTGGACTCCGCGCACAGATACGCAGTATTTT

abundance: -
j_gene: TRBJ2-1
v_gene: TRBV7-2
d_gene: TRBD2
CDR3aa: CASSLGISGDREFF
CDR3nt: TGTGCCAGCAGCTTAGGGATTAGCGGGGATAGGGAGTTCTTC

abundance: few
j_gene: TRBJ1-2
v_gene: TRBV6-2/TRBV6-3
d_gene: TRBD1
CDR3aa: CASSAGQGSGYTF
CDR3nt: TGTGCCAGCAGCGCAGGACAGGGAAGCGGCTACACCTTC

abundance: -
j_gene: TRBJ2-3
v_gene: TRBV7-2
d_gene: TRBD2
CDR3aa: CASRHGKRGPPWDTQYF
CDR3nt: TGTGCCAGCAGGCACGGAAAGCGGGGGCCCCCGTGGGATACGCAGTATTTT

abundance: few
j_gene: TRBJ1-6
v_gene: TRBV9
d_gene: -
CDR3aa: CASGLGSYNSPLHF
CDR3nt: TGTGCCAGCGGCCTCGGCTCCTATAATTCACCCCTCCACTTT

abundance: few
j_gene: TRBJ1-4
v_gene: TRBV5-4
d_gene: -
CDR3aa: CASSLVGGTGSEKLFF
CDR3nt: TGTGCCAGCAGCTTGGTCGGCGGGACTGGGAGTGAAAAACTGTTTTTT

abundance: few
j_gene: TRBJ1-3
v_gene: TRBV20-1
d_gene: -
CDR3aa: CSAKGNTIYF
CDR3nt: TGCAGTGCTAAAGGAAACACCATATATTTT

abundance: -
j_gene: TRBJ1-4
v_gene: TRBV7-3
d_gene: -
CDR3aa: CASHGRNEKLFF
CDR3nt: TGTGCCAGCCACGGTCGGAATGAAAAACTGTTTTTT

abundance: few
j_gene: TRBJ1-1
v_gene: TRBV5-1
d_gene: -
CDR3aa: CASSLGPPNTEAFF
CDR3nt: TGCGCCAGCAGCTTGGGACCGCCGAACACTGAAGCTTTCTTT

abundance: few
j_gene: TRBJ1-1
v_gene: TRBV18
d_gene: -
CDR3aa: CASSPVQGWYTEAFF
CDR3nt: TGTGCCAGCTCACCAGTACAGGGTTGGTACACTGAAGCTTTCTTT

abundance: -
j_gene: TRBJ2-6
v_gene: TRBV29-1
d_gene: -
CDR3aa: CSVEDRAGPGGTGANVLTF
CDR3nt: TGCAGCGTTGAAGATCGGGCTGGGCCAGGGGGGACTGGGGCCAACGTCCTGACTTTC

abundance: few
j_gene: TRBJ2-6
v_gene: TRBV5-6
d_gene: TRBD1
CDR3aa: CASSLMDRSSGANVLTF
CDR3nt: TGTGCCAGCAGCTTGATGGACAGGAGCTCTGGGGCCAACGTCCTGACTTTC

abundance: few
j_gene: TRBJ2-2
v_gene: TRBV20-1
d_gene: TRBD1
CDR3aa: CSASNRGSNTGELFF
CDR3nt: TGCAGTGCTAGTAACAGGGGCTCGAACACCGGGGAGCTGTTTTTT

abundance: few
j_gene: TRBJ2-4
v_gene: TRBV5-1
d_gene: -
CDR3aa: CASSATGRLQYF
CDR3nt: TGCGCCAGCAGCGCGACAGGAAGGCTTCAGTACTTC

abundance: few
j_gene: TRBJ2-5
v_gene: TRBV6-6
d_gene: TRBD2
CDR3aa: CASSTGLGETQYF
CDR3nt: TGTGCCAGCAGCACCGGACTAGGGGAGACCCAGTACTTC

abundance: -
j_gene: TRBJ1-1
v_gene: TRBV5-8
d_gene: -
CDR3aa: CASSFRGENTEAFF
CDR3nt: TGTGCCAGCAGCTTTCGGGGGGAGAACACTGAAGCTTTCTTT

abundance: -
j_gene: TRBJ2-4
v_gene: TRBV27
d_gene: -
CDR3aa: CASSSLNLAKNIQYF
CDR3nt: TGTGCCAGCAGTTCCTTAAACTTAGCCAAAAACATTCAGTACTTC

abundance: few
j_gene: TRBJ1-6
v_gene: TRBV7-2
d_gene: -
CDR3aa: CASSLLPYNSPLHF
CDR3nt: TGTGCCAGCAGCTTATTGCCGTATAATTCACCCCTCCACTTT

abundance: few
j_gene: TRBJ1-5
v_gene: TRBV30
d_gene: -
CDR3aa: CAWTTVGSNQPQHF
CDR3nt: TGTGCCTGGACCACGGTCGGTAGCAATCAGCCCCAGCATTTT

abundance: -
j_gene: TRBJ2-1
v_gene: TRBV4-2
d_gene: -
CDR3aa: CASSQGPYQQGVIDEQFF
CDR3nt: TGTGCCAGCAGCCAAGGTCCTTACCAGCAGGGAGTTATAGATGAGCAGTTCTTC

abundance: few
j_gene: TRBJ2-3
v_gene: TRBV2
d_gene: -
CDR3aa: CASSVPTTDTQYF
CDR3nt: TGTGCCAGCAGTGTACCTACCACAGATACGCAGTATTTT

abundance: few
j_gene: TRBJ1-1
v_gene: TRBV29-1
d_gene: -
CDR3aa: CSVEDLGTEAFF
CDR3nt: TGCAGCGTTGAAGATCTGGGGACTGAAGCTTTCTTT

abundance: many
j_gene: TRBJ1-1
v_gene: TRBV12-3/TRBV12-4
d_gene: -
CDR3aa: CASSLVEAFF
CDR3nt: TGTGCCAGCAGTTTGGTTGAAGCTTTCTTT